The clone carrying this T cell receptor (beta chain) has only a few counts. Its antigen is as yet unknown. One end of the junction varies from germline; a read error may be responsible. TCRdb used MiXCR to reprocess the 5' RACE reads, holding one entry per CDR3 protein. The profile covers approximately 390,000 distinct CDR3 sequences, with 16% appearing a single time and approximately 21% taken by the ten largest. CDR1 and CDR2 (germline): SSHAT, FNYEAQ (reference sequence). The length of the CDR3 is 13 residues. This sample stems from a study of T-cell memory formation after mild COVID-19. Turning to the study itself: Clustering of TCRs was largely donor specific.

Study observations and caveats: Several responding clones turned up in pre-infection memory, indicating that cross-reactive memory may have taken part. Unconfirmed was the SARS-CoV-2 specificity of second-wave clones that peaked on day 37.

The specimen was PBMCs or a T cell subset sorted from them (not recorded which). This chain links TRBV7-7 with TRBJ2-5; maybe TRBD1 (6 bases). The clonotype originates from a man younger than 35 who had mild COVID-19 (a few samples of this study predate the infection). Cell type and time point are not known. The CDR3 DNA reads TGTGCTAGCAGTACACCCGACAGGGAGACCCAGTACTTC. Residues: CASSTPDRETQYF.